This T cell receptor (beta chain) emerged from a study of T cell repertoires in aging, cancer and after chemotherapy. Turning to the study itself: Pre- and post-chemotherapy samples were paired from glioblastoma patients treated with temozolomide-based therapy. Study findings and constraints: Median generation probability rose over the chemotherapy interval in each cancer cohort, suggesting rebound thymic output. Compared with age-matched healthy donors, untreated hematological or solid cancer patients showed higher blood TCR clonality. Healthy donors lost TCR diversity with age mainly through richness, cancer patients through richness and evenness.

TCR beta rearrangements were amplified from peripheral blood genomic DNA. Sample share makes this clonotype medium-sized (0.01 to 0.1%). What it binds is not known. The length of the CDR3 is 15 residues. Germline loops: CDR1 LNHDA, CDR2 SQIVND (reference sequence). Trimming removed 7 bases at V and 1 base at J, with 16 bases between. TRB rearrangements spanning V, D and J were amplified using mixed TRB-A/B primers. MiXCR was run by TCRdb on the multiplex PCR reads, yielding one entry per CDR3 protein. Of 15,000 to 20,000 distinct CDR3 sequences listed, 37% are singletons. The receptor comes from a human donor with a solid tumor. Sequenced sample: blood. The J gene is TRBJ1-2, the V gene TRBV19; D possibly corresponds to TRBD1 (5 bases). CDR3 sequence reads: CASTPGGVDNYGYTF. CDR3 DNA sequence: TGTGCCAGTACCCCAGGAGGGGTGGATAACTATGGCTACACCTTC.